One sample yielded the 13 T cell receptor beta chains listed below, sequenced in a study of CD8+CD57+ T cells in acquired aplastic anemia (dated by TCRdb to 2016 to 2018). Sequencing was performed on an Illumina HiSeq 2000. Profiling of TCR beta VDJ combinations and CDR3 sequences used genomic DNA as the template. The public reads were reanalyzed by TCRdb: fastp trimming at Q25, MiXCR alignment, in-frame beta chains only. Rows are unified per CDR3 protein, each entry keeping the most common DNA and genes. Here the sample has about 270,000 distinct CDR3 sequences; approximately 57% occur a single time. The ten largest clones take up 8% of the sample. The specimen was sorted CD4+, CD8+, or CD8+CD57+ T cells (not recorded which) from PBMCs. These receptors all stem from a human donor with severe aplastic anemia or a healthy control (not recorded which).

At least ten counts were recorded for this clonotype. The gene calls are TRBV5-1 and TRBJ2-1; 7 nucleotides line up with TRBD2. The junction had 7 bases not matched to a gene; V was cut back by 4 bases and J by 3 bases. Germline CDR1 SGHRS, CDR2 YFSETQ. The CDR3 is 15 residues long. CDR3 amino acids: CASSAKERGYNEQFF. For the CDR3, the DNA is TGCGCCAGCAGCGCAAAGGAGCGGGGCTACAATGAGCAGTTCTTC.

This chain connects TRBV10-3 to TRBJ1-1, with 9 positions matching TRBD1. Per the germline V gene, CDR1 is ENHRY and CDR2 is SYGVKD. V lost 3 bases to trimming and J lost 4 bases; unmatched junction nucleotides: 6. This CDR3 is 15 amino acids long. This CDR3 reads CAISEPDRGGTEAFF. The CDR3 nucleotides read TGTGCCATCAGTGAACCCGACAGGGGGGGCACTGAAGCTTTCTTT.

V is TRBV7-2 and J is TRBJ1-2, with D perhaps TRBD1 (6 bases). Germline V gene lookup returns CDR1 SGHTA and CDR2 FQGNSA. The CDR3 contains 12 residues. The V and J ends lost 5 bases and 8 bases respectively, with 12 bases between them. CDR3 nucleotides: TGTGCCAGCAGCCCTAAAGGGGGGGGCTACACCTTC. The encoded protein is CASSPKGGGYTF.

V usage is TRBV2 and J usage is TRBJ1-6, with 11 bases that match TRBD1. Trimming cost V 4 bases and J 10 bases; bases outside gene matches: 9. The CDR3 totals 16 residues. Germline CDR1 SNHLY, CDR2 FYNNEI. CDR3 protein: CASSAGQGATGSPLHF. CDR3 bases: TGTGCCAGCAGTGCCGGACAGGGGGCAACGGGGTCACCCCTCCACTTT. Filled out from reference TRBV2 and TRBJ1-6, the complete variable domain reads EPEVTQTPSHQVTQMGQEVILRCVPISNHLYFYWYRQILGQKVEFLVSFYNNEISEKSEIFDDQFSVERPDGSNFTLKIRSTKLEDSAMYFCASSAGQGATGSPLHFGNGTRLTVT.

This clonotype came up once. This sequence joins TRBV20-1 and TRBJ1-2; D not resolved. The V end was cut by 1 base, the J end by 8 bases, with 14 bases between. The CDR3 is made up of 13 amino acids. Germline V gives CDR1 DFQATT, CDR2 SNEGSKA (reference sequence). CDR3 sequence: CSARAEGLGGYTF. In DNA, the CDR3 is TGCAGTGCTAGAGCCGAGGGTTTGGGGGGCTACACCTTC.

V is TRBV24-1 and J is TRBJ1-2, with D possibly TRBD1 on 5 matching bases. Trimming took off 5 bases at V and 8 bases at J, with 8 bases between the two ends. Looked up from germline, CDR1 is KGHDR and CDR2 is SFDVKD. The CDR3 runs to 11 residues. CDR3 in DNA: TGTGCCACCAGTGGGGGGTACGGCTACACCTTC. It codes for CATSGGYGYTF.

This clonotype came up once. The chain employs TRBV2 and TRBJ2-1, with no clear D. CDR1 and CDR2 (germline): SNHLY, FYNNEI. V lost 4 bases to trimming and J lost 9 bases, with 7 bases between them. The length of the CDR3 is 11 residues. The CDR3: CASSALGEQFF. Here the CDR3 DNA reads TGTGCCAGCAGTGCCCTAGGTGAGCAGTTCTTC.

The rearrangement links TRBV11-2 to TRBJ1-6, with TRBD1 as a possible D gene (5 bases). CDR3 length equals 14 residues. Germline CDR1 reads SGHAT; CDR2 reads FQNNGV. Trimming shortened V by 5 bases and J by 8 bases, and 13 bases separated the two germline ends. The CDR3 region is CASSQQGGDSPLHF. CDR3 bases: TGTGCCAGCAGCCAGCAGGGAGGGGATTCACCCCTCCACTTT.

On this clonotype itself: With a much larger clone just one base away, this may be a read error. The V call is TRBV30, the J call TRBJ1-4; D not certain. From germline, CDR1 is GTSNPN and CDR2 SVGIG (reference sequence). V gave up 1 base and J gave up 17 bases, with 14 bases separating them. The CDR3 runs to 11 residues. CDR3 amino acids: CAWSAGGPCFF. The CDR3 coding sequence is TGTGCCTGGAGTGCCGGAGGGCCTTGTTTTTTT.

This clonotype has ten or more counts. The CDR3 bases are TGCGCCAGCAGCTTCACACAGGGGGCCGGCGGGGAGCTGTTTTTT. This gives the protein CASSFTQGAGGELFF. This sequence joins TRBV5-1 and TRBJ2-2; 9 nucleotides align to TRBD1. CDR3 size: 15 residues. V was clipped by 2 bases and J by 7 bases; unmatched bases: 6. Germline lookup yields CDR1 SGHRS and CDR2 YFSETQ. The full variable domain, in which reference TRBV5-1 and TRBJ2-2 provide the parts outside the CDR3, is KAGVTQTPRYLIKTRGQQVTLSCSPISGHRSVSWYQQTPGQGLQFLFEYFSETQRNKGNFPGRFSGRQFSNSRSEMNVSTLELGDSALYLCASSFTQGAGGELFFGEGSRLTVL.

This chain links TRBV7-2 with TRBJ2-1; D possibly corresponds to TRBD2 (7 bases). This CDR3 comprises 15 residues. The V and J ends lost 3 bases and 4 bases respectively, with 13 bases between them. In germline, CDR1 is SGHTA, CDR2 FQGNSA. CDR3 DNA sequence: TGTGCCAGCAGCTTCGGGGGAGGGGGATACAATGAGCAGTTCTTC. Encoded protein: CASSFGGGGYNEQFF.

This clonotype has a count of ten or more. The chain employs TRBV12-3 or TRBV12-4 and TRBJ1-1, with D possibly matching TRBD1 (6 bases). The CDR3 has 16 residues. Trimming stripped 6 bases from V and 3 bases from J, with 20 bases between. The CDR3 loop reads CASSSLPGAGDTEAFF. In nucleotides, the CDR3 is TGTGCCAGCAGCTCACTTCCAGGGGCCGGAGACACTGAAGCTTTCTTT.

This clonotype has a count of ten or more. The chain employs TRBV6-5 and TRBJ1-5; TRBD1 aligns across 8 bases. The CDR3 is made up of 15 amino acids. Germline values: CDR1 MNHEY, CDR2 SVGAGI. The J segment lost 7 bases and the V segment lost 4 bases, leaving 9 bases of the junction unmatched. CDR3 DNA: TGTGCCAGCAGTTCTGACAGGGGCAAGGAGCAGCCCCAGCATTTT. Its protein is CASSSDRGKEQPQHF.